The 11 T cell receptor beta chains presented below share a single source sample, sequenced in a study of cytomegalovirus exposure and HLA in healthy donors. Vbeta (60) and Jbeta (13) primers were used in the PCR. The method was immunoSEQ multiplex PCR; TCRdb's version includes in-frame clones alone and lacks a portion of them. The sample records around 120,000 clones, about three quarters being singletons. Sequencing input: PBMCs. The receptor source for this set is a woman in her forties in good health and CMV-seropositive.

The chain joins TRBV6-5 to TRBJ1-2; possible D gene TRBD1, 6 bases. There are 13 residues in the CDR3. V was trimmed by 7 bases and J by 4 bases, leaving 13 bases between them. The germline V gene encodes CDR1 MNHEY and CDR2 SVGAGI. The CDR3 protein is CASTEGGGYGYTF. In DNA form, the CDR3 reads TGTGCCAGCACAGAAGGGGGTGGCTATGGCTACACCTTC.

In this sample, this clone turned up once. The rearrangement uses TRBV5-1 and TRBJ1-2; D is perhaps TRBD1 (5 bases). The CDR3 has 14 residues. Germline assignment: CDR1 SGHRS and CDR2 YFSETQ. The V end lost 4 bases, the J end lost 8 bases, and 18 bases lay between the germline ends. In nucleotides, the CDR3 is TGCGCCAGCAGCCAAAGGTCGGAATCAGGGGGCTACACCTTC. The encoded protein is CASSQRSESGGYTF. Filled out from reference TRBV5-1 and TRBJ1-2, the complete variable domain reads KAGVTQTPRYLIKTRGQQVTLSCSPISGHRSVSWYQQTPGQGLQFLFEYFSETQRNKGNFPGRFSGRQFSNSRSEMNVSTLELGDSALYLCASSQRSESGGYTFGSGTRLTVV.

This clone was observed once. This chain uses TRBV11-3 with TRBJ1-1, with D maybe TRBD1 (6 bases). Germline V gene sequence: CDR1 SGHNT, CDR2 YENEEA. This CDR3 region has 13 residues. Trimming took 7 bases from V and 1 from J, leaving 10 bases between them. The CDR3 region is CASTQGQNTEAFF. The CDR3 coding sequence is TGTGCCAGCACCCAGGGGCAGAACACTGAAGCTTTCTTT.

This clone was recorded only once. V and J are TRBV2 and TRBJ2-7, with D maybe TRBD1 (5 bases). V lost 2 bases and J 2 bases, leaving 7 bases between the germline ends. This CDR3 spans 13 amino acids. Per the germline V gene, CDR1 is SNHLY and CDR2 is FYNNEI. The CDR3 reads CASSETGTYEQYF. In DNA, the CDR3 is TGTGCCAGCAGTGAAACAGGTACCTACGAGCAGTACTTC.

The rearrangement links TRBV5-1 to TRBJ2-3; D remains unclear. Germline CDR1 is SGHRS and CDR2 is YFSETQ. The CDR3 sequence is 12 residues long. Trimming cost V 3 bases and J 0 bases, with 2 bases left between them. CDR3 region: CASSSSTDTQYF. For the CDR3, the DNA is TGCGCCAGCAGCTCAAGCACAGATACGCAGTATTTT. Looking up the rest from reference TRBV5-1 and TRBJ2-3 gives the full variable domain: KAGVTQTPRYLIKTRGQQVTLSCSPISGHRSVSWYQQTPGQGLQFLFEYFSETQRNKGNFPGRFSGRQFSNSRSEMNVSTLELGDSALYLCASSSSTDTQYFGPGTRLTVL.

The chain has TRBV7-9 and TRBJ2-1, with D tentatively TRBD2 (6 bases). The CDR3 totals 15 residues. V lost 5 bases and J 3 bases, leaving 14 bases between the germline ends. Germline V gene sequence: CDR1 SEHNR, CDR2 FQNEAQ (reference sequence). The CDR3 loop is CASSPKEGLYNEQFF. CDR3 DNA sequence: TGTGCCAGCAGCCCCAAGGAGGGCCTCTACAATGAGCAGTTCTTC.

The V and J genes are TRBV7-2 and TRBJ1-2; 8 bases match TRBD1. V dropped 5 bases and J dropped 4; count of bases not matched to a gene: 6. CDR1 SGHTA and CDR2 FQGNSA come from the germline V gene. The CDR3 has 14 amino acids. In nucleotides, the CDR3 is TGTGCCAGCAGCATAGACAGGGGTCCCTATGGCTACACCTTC. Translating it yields CASSIDRGPYGYTF.

This chain's CDR3 is CASSSNRGPTYEQYF. In DNA form, the CDR3 reads TGCGCCAGCAGCTCCAACAGGGGACCCACCTACGAGCAGTACTTC. This chain joins TRBV5-1 and TRBJ2-7, with 7 bases lining up with TRBD1. J gave up 2 bases and V 3 bases, and 8 bases lay outside the gene matches. CDR1 SGHRS and CDR2 YFSETQ come from the germline V gene. The CDR3 is 15 amino acids. The whole variable domain, remainder taken from reference TRBV5-1 and TRBJ2-7, is KAGVTQTPRYLIKTRGQQVTLSCSPISGHRSVSWYQQTPGQGLQFLFEYFSETQRNKGNFPGRFSGRQFSNSRSEMNVSTLELGDSALYLCASSSNRGPTYEQYFGPGTRLTVT.

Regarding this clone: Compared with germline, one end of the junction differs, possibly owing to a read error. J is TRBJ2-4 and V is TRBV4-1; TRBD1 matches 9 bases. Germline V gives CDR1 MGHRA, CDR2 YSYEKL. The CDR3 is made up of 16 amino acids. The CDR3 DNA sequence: TGCGCCAGCAGCCTACTGGGACAGGGAGCCGAAAACATTCAGTACTTC. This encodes CASSLLGQGAENIQYF.

CDR3 in DNA: TGCGCCAGCAGCTCTAGCGGGGGGTACAATGAGCAGTTCTTC. This codes for CASSSSGGYNEQFF. The chain carries TRBV5-1 and TRBJ2-1; 11 bases line up with TRBD2. Trimming cost V 3 bases and J 4 bases; bases outside gene matches: 0. The CDR3 sequence is 14 residues long. Germline V gene lookup returns CDR1 SGHRS and CDR2 YFSETQ.

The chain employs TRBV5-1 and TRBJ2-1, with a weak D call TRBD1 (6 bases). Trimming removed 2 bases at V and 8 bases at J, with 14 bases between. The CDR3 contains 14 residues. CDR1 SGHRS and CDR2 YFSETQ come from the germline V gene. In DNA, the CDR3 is TGCGCCAGCAGCTTTCGCAGGGGTACCGATGAGCAGTTCTTC. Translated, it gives CASSFRRGTDEQFF.